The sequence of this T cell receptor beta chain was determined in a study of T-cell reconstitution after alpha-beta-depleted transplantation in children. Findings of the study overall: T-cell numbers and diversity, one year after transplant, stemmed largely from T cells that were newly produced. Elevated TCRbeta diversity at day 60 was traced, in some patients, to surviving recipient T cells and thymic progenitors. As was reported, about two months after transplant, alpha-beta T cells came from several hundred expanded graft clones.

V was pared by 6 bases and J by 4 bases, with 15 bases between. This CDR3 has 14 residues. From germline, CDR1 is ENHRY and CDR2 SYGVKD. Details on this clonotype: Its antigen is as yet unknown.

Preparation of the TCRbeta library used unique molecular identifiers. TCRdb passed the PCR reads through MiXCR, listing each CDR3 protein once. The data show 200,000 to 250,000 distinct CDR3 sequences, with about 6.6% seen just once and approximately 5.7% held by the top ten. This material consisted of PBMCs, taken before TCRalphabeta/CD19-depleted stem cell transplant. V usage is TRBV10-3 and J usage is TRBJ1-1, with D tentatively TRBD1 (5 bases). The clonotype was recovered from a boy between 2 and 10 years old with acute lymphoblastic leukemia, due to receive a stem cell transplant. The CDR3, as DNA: TGTGCCATCAGGGTCGGGGGGAAGCCCACTGAAGCTTTCTTT. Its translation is CAIRVGGKPTEAFF.